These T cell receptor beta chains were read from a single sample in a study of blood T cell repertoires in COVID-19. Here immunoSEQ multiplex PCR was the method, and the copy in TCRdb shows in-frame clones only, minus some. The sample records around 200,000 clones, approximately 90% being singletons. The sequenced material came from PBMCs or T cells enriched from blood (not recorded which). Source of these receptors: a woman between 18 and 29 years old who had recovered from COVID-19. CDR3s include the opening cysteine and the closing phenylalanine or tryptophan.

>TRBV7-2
CASSLGLAVSYEQYF
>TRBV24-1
CATSRDRYNEQFF
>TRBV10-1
CASSEDSYTGELFF
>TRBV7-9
CASSSPSGYQETQYF
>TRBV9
CASSSGLADYEQYF
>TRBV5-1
CASSPKREGTGELFF
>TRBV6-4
CASSDSPGGGYNEQFF
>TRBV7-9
CASSSTGVSYGYTF
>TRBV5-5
CASSLGVQGGVYGYTF
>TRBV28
CASSLGQNTEAFF
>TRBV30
CAWSLSRTSSYNEQFF
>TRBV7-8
CASSLPRTSGRSEQYF
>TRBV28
CASSLRLAGATQYF
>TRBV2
CASMVGQINTGELFF